Shown below are 29 T cell receptor beta chains from a single sample sequenced in a study of radiotherapy plus CTLA-4 blockade in lung cancer. The method was immunoSEQ multiplex PCR; TCRdb's version includes in-frame clones alone and lacks a portion of them. This sample has 55,000 to 65,000 clones, with 76% found just once. The sample was peripheral blood, taken from a patient treated with radiotherapy plus ipilimumab. The receptors were sampled from a human donor with non-small cell lung cancer who had a complete response to radiotherapy plus ipilimumab.

The chain is built from TRBV9 and TRBJ2-2, with D possibly being TRBD2 (7 bases). V lost 4 bases and J 0 bases, leaving 16 bases between the germline ends. The length of the CDR3 is 17 residues. CDR1 is SGDLS, CDR2 YYNGEE, per germline. The CDR3 nucleotides are TGTGCCAGCAGCTCCCCGAGGGGGGGCACGAACACCGGGGAGCTGTTTTTT. It encodes CASSSPRGGTNTGELFF.

The rearrangement joins TRBV7-9 to TRBJ1-1; no clear D. The V gene lost 2 bases and the J gene lost 3 bases, with 10 bases spanning the gap. Germline CDR1 reads SEHNR; CDR2 reads FQNEAQ (reference sequence). The CDR3 contains 14 residues. CDR3 residues: CASSLTYGDTEAFF. In DNA form, the CDR3 reads TGTGCCAGCAGCTTAACTTACGGGGACACTGAAGCTTTCTTT.

This rearrangement joins TRBV5-8 to TRBJ1-5; possible D gene TRBD1, 5 bases. Trimming left V 0 bases short and J 0 bases short, with 7 bases between. Germline assignment: CDR1 SGHTS and CDR2 YDEGEE. This CDR3 region has 15 residues. The DNA of the CDR3 is TGTGCCAGCAGCTTGGCAGGGAATAGCAATCAGCCCCAGCATTTT. Amino acid sequence: CASSLAGNSNQPQHF.

This clone occurred once. The rearrangement joins TRBV28 to TRBJ1-1, with a possible D match to TRBD1 (6 bases). Germline V lookup: CDR1 MDHEN, CDR2 SYDVKM. Deletions cut 7 bases from V and 3 bases from J, with 6 bases between. This CDR3 spans 11 amino acids. The CDR3 nucleotides read TGTGCCAGCACAGGGGACACTGAAGCTTTCTTT. Its protein product is CASTGDTEAFF. The variable domain in full, with the rest retrieved from reference TRBV28 and TRBJ1-1, is DVKVTQSSRYLVKRTGEKVFLECVQDMDHENMFWYRQDPGLGLRLIYFSYDVKMKEKGDIPEGYSVSREKKERFSLILESASTNQTSMYLCASTGDTEAFFGQGTRLTVV.

This clone was picked up a small number of times. The chain links TRBV2 to TRBJ1-2, with TRBD1 matching over 7 bases. The CDR3 has 14 amino acids. V lost 5 bases to trimming and J lost 3 bases; unmatched junction nucleotides: 6. The germline V gene encodes CDR1 SNHLY and CDR2 FYNNEI. CDR3 sequence reads: CASSWDSNYYGYTF. In DNA form, the CDR3 reads TGTGCCAGCAGTTGGGACAGTAACTACTATGGCTACACCTTC.

The V gene is TRBV30, the J gene TRBJ1-1, with a possible D match to TRBD1 (5 bases). Trimming left V 0 bases short and J 5 bases short, with 13 bases between. The CDR3 covers 14 residues. Germline CDR1 is GTSNPN and CDR2 is SVGIG (reference sequence). The CDR3 DNA reads as TGTGCCTGGAGTGTAAGCCGCAGGGTGACTGAAGCTTTCTTT. Translating it yields CAWSVSRRVTEAFF. The variable domain in full, completed from reference TRBV30 and TRBJ1-1, reads SQTIHQWPATLVQPVGSPLSLECTVEGTSNPNLYWYRQAAGRGLQLLFYSVGIGQISSEVPQNLSASRPQDRQFILSSKKLLLSDSGFYLCAWSVSRRVTEAFFGQGTRLTVV.

This chain uses TRBV7-6 with TRBJ2-3, with 7 positions matching TRBD1. In germline, CDR1 is SGHVS, CDR2 FNYEAQ. The CDR3 covers 17 residues. V trimming: 5 bases; J trimming: 1 base; junction bases outside the gene matches: 12. CDR3 coding DNA: TGTGCCAGCAGCCCTCGCGCTACAGGGGCGGGCACAGATACGCAGTATTTT. Protein sequence: CASSPRATGAGTDTQYF.

CDR3 protein: CATSTRQGPPNEKLFF. In nucleotides, the CDR3 is TGTGCCACCAGCACTCGACAGGGGCCACCTAATGAAAAACTGTTTTTT. The gene calls are TRBV15 and TRBJ1-4; 8 nucleotides line up with TRBD1. The germline CDR1 and CDR2 sequences are LNHNV and YYDKDF (reference sequence). The V gene end was trimmed by 4 bases and the J gene end by 3 bases; junction bases not matched to a gene: 7. CDR3 size: 16 residues.

The gene calls are TRBV5-1 and TRBJ2-1; D not certain. CDR1 is SGHRS, CDR2 YFSETQ, per germline. The CDR3 contains 13 residues. Deletions cut 0 bases from V and 13 bases from J, with 14 bases between. CDR3 sequence reads: CASSLGHTENQFF. CDR3 sequence (DNA): TGCGCCAGCAGCTTGGGGCATACAGAGAATCAGTTCTTC.

This chain connects TRBV27 to TRBJ2-5; the D gene is possibly TRBD1 (5 bases). This CDR3 has 15 residues. Deletions cut 5 bases from V and 2 bases from J, with 15 bases between. Germline V gene sequence: CDR1 MNHEY, CDR2 SMNVEV (reference sequence). As DNA, the CDR3 is TGTGCCAGCAGTCGGGCCCCAGACAGACAAGAGACCCAGTACTTC. Its protein is CASSRAPDRQETQYF.

The chain carries TRBV7-8 and TRBJ2-2, with D possibly matching TRBD1 (5 bases). CDR1 is SGHVS, CDR2 FQNEAQ, per germline. The CDR3 has 15 residues. V was cut by 2 bases and J by 2 bases, with 9 bases left in between. The CDR3 here is CASSLSRVNTGELFF. CDR3 in DNA: TGTGCCAGCAGCTTATCCAGGGTCAACACCGGGGAGCTGTTTTTT.

The chain combines TRBV6-1 with TRBJ2-7, with D perhaps TRBD2 (6 bases). V was clipped by 3 bases and J by 2 bases, with 11 bases between them. Germline CDR1 and CDR2: MNHNS and SASEGT. The CDR3 is 14 residues long. CDR3 sequence reads: CASSDGGNTYEQYF. As DNA, the CDR3 is TGTGCCAGCAGTGATGGCGGGAATACCTACGAGCAGTACTTC.

The chain is built from TRBV19 and TRBJ1-5; 12 positions match TRBD1. The CDR3 spans 18 residues. V trimming: 4 bases; J trimming: 5 bases; junction bases outside the gene matches: 12. The germline gives CDR1 LNHDA, CDR2 SQIVND (reference sequence). CDR3 residues: CASSTPSGQGALYQPQHF. For the CDR3, the DNA is TGTGCCAGTAGTACCCCCTCGGGACAGGGGGCTTTGTATCAGCCCCAGCATTTT.

CDR3 amino acids: CATGRDSFNTGELFF. CDR3 coding DNA: TGTGCCACCGGAAGGGACAGTTTCAACACCGGGGAGCTGTTTTTT. The chain is built from TRBV21-1 and TRBJ2-2; TRBD1, the D gene given by the table, was not confirmed from the DNA. TRBV21-1 constitutes a pseudogene. This CDR3 has 15 residues.

This chain joins TRBV10-3 and TRBJ2-1; TRBD2 matches at 7 bases. The ends lost 4 bases at V and 7 bases at J; junction bases unmatched: 13. CDR3 size: 16 residues. The germline V gene encodes CDR1 ENHRY and CDR2 SYGVKD. CDR3 sequence (DNA): TGTGCCATCAGTGCAAGAGAGACTAGCCGAGGGAATGAGCAGTTCTTC. This gives the protein CAISARETSRGNEQFF.

This clone was picked up a small number of times. The V and J genes are TRBV15 and TRBJ2-3; weak D call: TRBD1 (6 bases). Between the trimmed V and J ends, which lost 1 base and 0 bases, there was a span of 17 bases. In germline, CDR1 is LNHNV, CDR2 YYDKDF (reference sequence). The CDR3 covers 18 residues. The CDR3 is CATSRGFPGQPSTDTQYF. In DNA form, the CDR3 reads TGTGCCACCAGCAGAGGATTCCCCGGACAGCCTAGCACAGATACGCAGTATTTT.

The count of this clone is one. The chain joins TRBV7-9 to TRBJ1-2, with D perhaps TRBD1 (6 bases). The V gene lost 5 bases and the J gene lost 4 bases, with 8 bases spanning the gap. The CDR3 has 12 residues. From germline, CDR1 is SEHNR and CDR2 FQNEAQ (reference sequence). Written as DNA, the CDR3 is TGTGCCAGCAGCAGGGACATCTATGGCTACACCTTC. It translates to CASSRDIYGYTF.

The V and J genes are TRBV5-1 and TRBJ2-1; 10 nucleotides align to TRBD2. J gave up 4 bases and V 6 bases, and 7 bases lay outside the gene matches. The CDR3 sequence is 15 residues long. Germline V lookup: CDR1 SGHRS, CDR2 YFSETQ. CDR3 in DNA: TGCGCCAGCACCAAGACTAGCGGGTCATACAATGAGCAGTTCTTC. Amino acid sequence: CASTKTSGSYNEQFF.

This chain's CDR3 is CASRQTGKGYGYTF. The CDR3 DNA reads as TGTGCCAGCAGGCAGACAGGGAAAGGGTATGGCTACACCTTC. The V gene is TRBV6-5, the J gene TRBJ1-2; 7 bases agree with TRBD1. The CDR3 extends over 14 amino acids. V shed 6 bases, J shed 5 bases, and the junction held 9 bases outside the gene matches. Germline assignment: CDR1 MNHEY and CDR2 SVGAGI.

V gene TRBV6-6 combines with J gene TRBJ1-1; possible D gene TRBD1, 5 bases. V shed 5 bases and J shed 4 bases, with 17 bases lying between them. This CDR3 has 15 residues. CDR1 is MNHNY, CDR2 SVGAGI, per germline (reference sequence). DNA of the CDR3: TGTGCCAGCAGTCCAGGGTGGGGGGTTCTCACTGAAGCTTTCTTT. It encodes CASSPGWGVLTEAFF.

This chain joins TRBV7-9 and TRBJ1-2, with 8 bases identical to TRBD1. CDR3 size: 13 residues. The V gene end was trimmed by 5 bases and the J gene end by 5 bases; junction bases not matched to a gene: 4. CDR1 is SEHNR and CDR2 is FQNEAQ in the germline V gene (reference sequence). CDR3: CASSPGGRYGYTF. The CDR3 nucleotides read TGTGCCAGCAGCCCAGGGGGCCGGTATGGCTACACCTTC.

The chain carries TRBV5-1 and TRBJ2-6; 7 bases are shared with TRBD1. The trim removed 2 bases at V and 0 bases at J, leaving 5 bases unmatched. From germline, CDR1 is SGHRS and CDR2 YFSETQ. CDR3 length: 17 amino acids. CDR3: CASSFGQAGSGANVLTF. For the CDR3, the DNA is TGCGCCAGCAGCTTTGGACAGGCGGGCTCTGGGGCCAACGTCCTGACTTTC.

The sample holds a few counts of this clone. CDR3 nucleotides: TGCGCCAGCAGTCCTCCAGACAGGCTCCTCTATGGCTACACCTTC. Amino acid sequence: CASSPPDRLLYGYTF. The chain uses TRBV10-2 and TRBJ1-2; D perhaps matches TRBD1 (6 bases). CDR1 and CDR2 from the germline V gene are WSHSY and SAAADI. CDR3 length: 15 amino acids. Trimming pared 5 bases from V and 4 bases from J, leaving 17 bases between.

This clone was observed a few times. V is TRBV6-5 and J is TRBJ1-4; the match to TRBD1 covers 8 bases. Unmatched junction bases numbered 10, after V lost 5 bases and J lost 8 bases. The CDR3 has 15 amino acids. In germline, CDR1 is MNHEY, CDR2 SVGAGI. The CDR3: CASSASGGVFEKLFF. CDR3 DNA sequence: TGTGCCAGCAGTGCCTCAGGGGGCGTATTCGAAAAACTGTTTTTT.

The V call is TRBV6-6, the J call TRBJ2-3; D perhaps matches TRBD1 (7 bases). Per germline, CDR1 MNHNY and CDR2 SVGAGI (reference sequence). The CDR3 is 13 amino acids. V lost 5 bases, J lost 4 bases, and 10 bases lay in between. CDR3 amino acids: CASSQGGPDTQYF. CDR3 DNA sequence: TGTGCCAGCAGTCAGGGGGGACCAGATACGCAGTATTTT.

This clone has just one count. This chain uses TRBV6-6 with TRBJ2-6; 7 bases fit TRBD1. The CDR3 sequence is 14 residues long. J lost 4 bases, V lost 5 bases, and 2 bases had no gene match. The germline CDR1 and CDR2 sequences are MNHNY and SVGAGI (reference sequence). CDR3 sequence reads: CASSTGAGANVLTF. Here the CDR3 DNA reads TGTGCCAGCAGTACAGGGGCCGGGGCCAACGTCCTGACTTTC.

The V and J genes are TRBV7-8 and TRBJ2-7, with 7 bases identical to TRBD1. With V trimmed by 5 bases and J by 9 bases, 10 bases remained unmatched. This CDR3 spans 13 amino acids. From germline, CDR1 is SGHVS and CDR2 FQNEAQ. CDR3 sequence reads: CASSPRDRMGQYF. Written as DNA, the CDR3 is TGTGCCAGCAGCCCCCGGGACAGAATGGGGCAGTACTTC. Full variable domain (missing parts from reference TRBV7-8 and TRBJ2-7): GAGVSQSPRYKVAKRGQDVALRCDPISGHVSLFWYQQALGQGPEFLTYFQNEAQLDKSGLPSDRFFAERPEGSVSTLKIQRTQQEDSAVYLCASSPRDRMGQYFGPGTRLTVT.

This chain joins TRBV15 and TRBJ2-1, with D maybe TRBD1 (5 bases). V was pared by 0 bases and J by 11 bases, with 11 bases between. Germline CDR1 and CDR2: LNHNV and YYDKDF (reference sequence). The length of the CDR3 is 13 residues. The CDR3 DNA reads as TGTGCCACCAGCAGAGATGGGGCAGGACAGCAGTTCTTC. Its protein product is CATSRDGAGQQFF.

The V call is TRBV7-9, the J call TRBJ2-5; D might be TRBD2 (5 bases). This CDR3 comprises 14 residues. Germline V gives CDR1 SEHNR, CDR2 FQNEAQ (reference sequence). V dropped 4 bases and J dropped 2 bases, with 11 bases sitting between them. CDR3 DNA sequence: TGTGCCAGCAGCTCATGGACTTTACAAGAGACCCAGTACTTC. It encodes CASSSWTLQETQYF.